The 15 T cell receptor beta chains in this list originate from one sample, sequenced in a study of T cell repertoires in cytomegalovirus infection. TCRdb analysed the reads with MiXCR anew, one entry per CDR3 protein. The sample has about 310,000 distinct CDR3 sequences, 25% seen once. The antigens for these receptors are not known. The sequences come from cultured PBMCs, collected from culture after CMV antigen stimulation. All receptors come from a human donor in good health (CMV status not recorded). Some clones in this sample may be carry-over from other donors' samples.

This chain connects TRBV19 to TRBJ2-6, with 7 bases that match TRBD1. The germline V gene has CDR1 LNHDA and CDR2 SQIVND (reference sequence). The CDR3 runs 14 residues. V dropped 6 bases and J dropped 2; count of bases not matched to a gene: 1. CDR3 amino acids: CASRGTAGANVLTF. The DNA for the CDR3 is TGTGCCAGTAGGGGGACAGCTGGGGCCAACGTCCTGACTTTC.

The chain links TRBV12-3 or TRBV12-4 to TRBJ2-7, with D perhaps TRBD1 (5 bases). This CDR3 contains 14 residues. Trimming pared 6 bases from V and 5 bases from J, leaving 17 bases between. The CDR3 region is CASSLRTMAHEQYF. The CDR3 DNA sequence: TGTGCCAGCAGCCTTCGGACAATGGCCCACGAGCAGTACTTC.

The chain carries TRBV28 and TRBJ1-1, with D uncertain. V was trimmed by 7 bases and J by 0 bases, leaving 15 bases between them. The CDR3 has 15 amino acids. Per germline, CDR1 MDHEN and CDR2 SYDVKM. The CDR3 DNA sequence: TGTGCCAGCACCTTCGAGAGCAGCATGAACACTGAAGCTTTCTTT. Its protein product is CASTFESSMNTEAFF.

In DNA, the CDR3 is TGTGCCAGCAGCGTAGGGGCGGGGTCGGCAGATACGCAGTATTTT. Encoded protein: CASSVGAGSADTQYF. J is TRBJ2-3 and V is TRBV9, with a weak D call TRBD2 (6 bases). CDR3 size: 15 residues. Trimming removed 0 bases from V and 4 bases from J, with 12 bases in between. The germline V gene has CDR1 SGDLS and CDR2 YYNGEE. Based on the CDR3 plus reference TRBV9 and TRBJ2-3, the full variable domain is DSGVTQTPKHLITATGQRVTLRCSPRSGDLSVYWYQQSLDQGLQFLIQYYNGEERAKGNILERFSAQQFPDLHSELNLSSLELGDSALYFCASSVGAGSADTQYFGPGTRLTVL.

This clonotype has only a few counts. V gene TRBV10-3 combines with J gene TRBJ1-1; no clear D gene. Trimming stripped 9 bases from V and 2 bases from J, with 7 bases between. From germline, CDR1 is ENHRY and CDR2 SYGVKD. The CDR3 covers 11 residues. CDR3 bases: TGTGCCATACAAACAAACACTGAAGCTTTCTTT. This codes for CAIQTNTEAFF.

This clonotype was detected a few times. Here the CDR3 reads CASSQGLARNNEQFF. The CDR3 nucleotides read TGCGCCAGCAGCCAAGGACTAGCTCGGAACAATGAGCAGTTCTTC. The rearrangement links TRBV4-1 to TRBJ2-1, with 7 bases that match TRBD2. The germline V gene has CDR1 MGHRA and CDR2 YSYEKL. Trimming took 1 base from V and 5 from J; bases not matched to a gene: 5. This CDR3 contains 15 residues.

This clonotype was observed a handful of times. V gene TRBV14 combines with J gene TRBJ2-2; 9 bases map to TRBD2. The CDR3 has 14 amino acids. Germline V gene data show CDR1 as SGHDN and CDR2 as FVKESK. The V and J ends lost 2 bases and 6 bases, in that order; junction bases with no gene match: 1. In DNA form, the CDR3 reads TGTGCCAGCAGCCAAATAGCGGGAGCCGGGGAGCTGTTTTTT. It yields the protein CASSQIAGAGELFF.

This chain connects TRBV19 to TRBJ2-7; 9 bases line up with TRBD2. The germline V gene has CDR1 LNHDA and CDR2 SQIVND (reference sequence). The V segment lost 3 bases and the J segment 5 bases; nucleotides outside the gene matches: 11. CDR3 length equals 16 residues. CDR3 DNA sequence: TGTGCCAGTAGTATTTTTTTAGGAGCGGGAGGCCACGAGCAGTACTTC. Translation gives CASSIFLGAGGHEQYF.

This clonotype occurred a few times. The J gene is TRBJ1-3, the V gene TRBV28; possibly TRBD1 for D (5 bases). Deletions cut 6 bases from V and 4 bases from J, with 16 bases between. The germline gives CDR1 MDHEN, CDR2 SYDVKM. The length of the CDR3 is 15 residues. The CDR3 bases are TGTGCCAGCAGGAGCATTCGGGGGTGGGGAAACACCATATATTTT. Its translation is CASRSIRGWGNTIYF.

The chain uses TRBV10-3 and TRBJ2-1; 9 bases match TRBD2. Germline V gives CDR1 ENHRY, CDR2 SYGVKD. Trimming cost V 0 bases and J 7 bases; bases outside gene matches: 10. The CDR3 has 17 amino acids. The CDR3 here is CAISESQAGGEKNEQFF. CDR3 coding DNA: TGTGCCATCAGTGAGTCGCAAGCGGGAGGTGAGAAAAATGAGCAGTTCTTC.

The chain uses TRBV10-3 and TRBJ1-1; TRBD1 agrees at 8 bases. CDR1 is ENHRY, CDR2 SYGVKD, per germline. The trim removed 7 bases at V and 5 bases at J, leaving 6 bases unmatched. The CDR3 contains 13 residues. The CDR3 DNA sequence: TGTGCCATCAAAGGGACAGGAGGGACTGAAGCTTTCTTT. It specifies CAIKGTGGTEAFF.

This clonotype was recorded many times. The chain couples TRBV7-2 to TRBJ1-5; maybe TRBD1 (6 bases). This CDR3 spans 15 amino acids. V lost 0 bases to trimming and J lost 7 bases, with 13 bases between them. The V gene's germline CDR1 is SGHTA and CDR2 FQGNSA. CDR3 coding DNA: TGTGCCAGCAGCTTAGCATCGGGGGGCAGGCAGCCCCAGCATTTT. Protein product: CASSLASGGRQPQHF.

This clonotype has just a few counts. V is TRBV9 and J is TRBJ1-4, with 7 positions matching TRBD1. CDR3 size: 14 residues. V was clipped by 3 bases and J by 5 bases; unmatched bases: 4. The germline V gene encodes CDR1 SGDLS and CDR2 YYNGEE. CDR3: CASSATGWNEKLFF. The CDR3 DNA follows: TGTGCCAGCAGCGCGACAGGGTGGAATGAAAAACTGTTTTTT.

The V and J genes are TRBV15 and TRBJ2-5; 8 bases are shared with TRBD2. Losses at the gene ends were 4 bases for V and 10 bases for J; bases not matched to a gene: 14. Germline V gene lookup returns CDR1 LNHNV and CDR2 YYDKDF (reference sequence). The CDR3 consists of 15 residues. The CDR3 sequence: CATSTPGGGGIRQYF. DNA for the CDR3: TGTGCCACCAGCACCCCCGGGGGGGGAGGGATTCGCCAGTACTTC.

The chain links TRBV23-1 to TRBJ2-1; 7 nucleotides match TRBD1. TRBV23-1 is placed among ORFs of uncertain function. J lost 5 bases, V lost 3 bases, and 4 bases had no gene match. This CDR3 region has 14 residues. The CDR3 sequence is CASSHQQGNNEQFF. The CDR3 nucleotides read TGCGCCAGCAGTCACCAACAGGGGAACAATGAGCAGTTCTTC.